These 3 T cell receptor beta chains originate from one sample sequenced in a study of T cell responses to AZD1222 COVID-19 vaccine. TCRdb's table, derived via immunoSEQ multiplex PCR, lists solely in-frame clones and lacks some. The sample has 20,000 or so clones; about four fifths are singletons. Sequencing used peripheral blood, obtained 28 days after the second AZD1222 dose. The source is an adult who received the AZD1222 COVID-19 vaccine.

This clone was seen only once. The chain carries TRBV11-3 and TRBJ1-4, with a weak D call TRBD1 (6 bases). V lost 3 bases to trimming and J lost 8 bases, with 10 bases between them. This CDR3 comprises 13 residues. In germline, CDR1 is SGHNT, CDR2 YENEEA. This chain's CDR3 is CASSLGTIEKLFF. The CDR3 region has the DNA TGTGCCAGCAGCTTGGGGACAATCGAAAAACTGTTTTTT.

The chain recombines TRBV10-3 with TRBJ1-5, with D possibly TRBD1 on 5 matching bases. Germline CDR1 and CDR2: ENHRY and SYGVKD. The V end was cut by 0 bases, the J end by 7 bases, with 7 bases between. The CDR3 runs to 13 residues. CDR3 sequence reads: CAISESGGQPQHF. CDR3 DNA: TGTGCCATCAGTGAGTCTGGGGGGCAGCCCCAGCATTTT.

This clone was seen a handful of times. The V and J genes are TRBV30 and TRBJ2-1, with D possibly matching TRBD1 (6 bases). Between the trimmed V and J ends, which lost 2 bases and 13 bases, there was a span of 27 bases. Germline-derived CDR1 and CDR2 are GTSNPN and SVGIG (reference sequence). There are 16 residues in the CDR3. CDR3 coding DNA: TGTGCCTGGAGTAAGTCCGGGACAAGAGGGCCGACGGGACAGTTCTTC. Amino acids: CAWSKSGTRGPTGQFF.